The 5 T cell receptor beta chains reported below all come from one sample, sequenced in a study of spatial heterogeneity in lung cancer. The sample's time point: sample taken at primary tumor resection. In each case, whole RNA from tumor, nontumor lung or frozen PBMC was sequenced unsorted. TCRdb re-called the 5' RACE reads with MiXCR, one entry per CDR3 protein. The sample consists of about 5,100 distinct CDR3 sequences, 20% to 30% of them appearing once. Material: PBMCs, obtained at surgery. Every receptor here comes from a male donor with early-stage non-small cell lung cancer.

The chain joins TRBV5-4 to TRBJ2-1, with D perhaps given as TRBD1 or TRBD2 (5 bases each). Germline V gives CDR1 SGHNT, CDR2 YYREEE (reference sequence). V lost 0 bases, J lost 0 bases, and 7 bases lay in between. This CDR3 region has 15 residues. The CDR3 coding sequence is TGTGCCAGCAGCTTGGGGGGGAGCTCCTACAATGAGCAGTTCTTC. Translating it yields CASSLGGSSYNEQFF. The full variable domain, completed using reference TRBV5-4 and TRBJ2-1, is ETGVTQSPTHLIKTRGQQVTLRCSSQSGHNTVSWYQQALGQGPQFIFQYYREEENGRGNFPPRFSGLQFPNYSSELNVNALELDDSALYLCASSLGGSSYNEQFFGPGTRLTVL.

This chain joins TRBV28 and TRBJ1-6, with 9 bases identical to TRBD1. The CDR3 is 14 residues long. The germline gives CDR1 MDHEN, CDR2 SYDVKM. V lost 6 bases and J lost 8; bases outside the gene matches: 5. CDR3 amino acids: CASSLGQGYSPLHF. The CDR3 region has the DNA TGTGCCAGCAGCTTGGGACAGGGTTATTCACCCCTCCACTTT.

The V and J genes are TRBV7-3 and TRBJ2-7; D is perhaps TRBD1 or TRBD2 (5 bases each). The CDR3 has 16 residues. Germline CDR1 reads SGHTA; CDR2 reads FQGTGA. The CDR3 nucleotides read TGTGCAGCAGCCGTAGGCATGGGGACGGGATCGTACGAGCAGTACTTC. It is translated as CAAAVGMGTGSYEQYF.

About this clonotype itself: One junction end does not reproduce the germline sequence, and a read error may be involved. The chain couples TRBV4-1 to TRBJ1-6, with D perhaps matching TRBD1 (5 bases). CDR1 is MGHRA, CDR2 YSYEKL, per germline. The CDR3 is made up of 14 amino acids. The CDR3 bases are TGCGCCAGCAGCCAAGATGAGGGGAATTCACCCCACCACTTT. It translates to CASSQDEGNSPHHF.

The V and J genes are TRBV2 and TRBJ2-5; no definite D call. Deletions cut 5 bases from V and 0 bases from J, with 4 bases between. Germline assignment: CDR1 SNHLY and CDR2 FYNNEI. This CDR3 spans 12 amino acids. This chain's CDR3 is CASSLYQETQYF. The CDR3 DNA sequence: TGTGCCAGCAGTCTGTACCAAGAGACCCAGTACTTC.